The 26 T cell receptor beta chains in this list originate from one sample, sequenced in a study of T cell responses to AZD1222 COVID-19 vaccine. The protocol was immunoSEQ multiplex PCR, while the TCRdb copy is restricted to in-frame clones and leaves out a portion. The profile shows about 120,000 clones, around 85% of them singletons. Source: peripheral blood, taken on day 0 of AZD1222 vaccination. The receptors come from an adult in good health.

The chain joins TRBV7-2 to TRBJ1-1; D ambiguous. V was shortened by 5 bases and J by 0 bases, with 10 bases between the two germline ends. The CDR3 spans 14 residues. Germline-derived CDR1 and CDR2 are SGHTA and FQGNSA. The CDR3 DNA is TGTGCCAGCAGCCGCTTTGGCTTGAACACTGAAGCTTTCTTT. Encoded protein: CASSRFGLNTEAFF.

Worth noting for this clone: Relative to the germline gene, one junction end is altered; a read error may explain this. For the CDR3, the DNA is TGTGCTAGCAGCTTAGGACTAGCGGGTTCTCAAGAGCAGTACTTC. Residues: CASSLGLAGSQEQYF. The chain carries TRBV7-7 and TRBJ2-7; 11 bases are shared with TRBD2. Per the germline V gene, CDR1 is SSHAT and CDR2 is FNYEAQ (reference sequence). The CDR3 spans 15 residues.

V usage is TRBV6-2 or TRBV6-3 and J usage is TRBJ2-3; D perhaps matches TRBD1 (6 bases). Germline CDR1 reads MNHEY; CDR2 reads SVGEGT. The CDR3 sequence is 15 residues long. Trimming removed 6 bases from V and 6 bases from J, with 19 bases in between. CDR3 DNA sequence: TGTGCCAGCAGCGCAACAGGGTACCCGAGGGATACGCAGTATTTT. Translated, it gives CASSATGYPRDTQYF.

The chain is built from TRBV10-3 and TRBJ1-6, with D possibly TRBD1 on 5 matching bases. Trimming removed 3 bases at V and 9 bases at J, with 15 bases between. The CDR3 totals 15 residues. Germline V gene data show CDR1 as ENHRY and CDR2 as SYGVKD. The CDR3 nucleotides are TGTGCCATCAGTGACGGGACCCCACTAAGTTCACCCCTCCACTTT. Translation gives CAISDGTPLSSPLHF.

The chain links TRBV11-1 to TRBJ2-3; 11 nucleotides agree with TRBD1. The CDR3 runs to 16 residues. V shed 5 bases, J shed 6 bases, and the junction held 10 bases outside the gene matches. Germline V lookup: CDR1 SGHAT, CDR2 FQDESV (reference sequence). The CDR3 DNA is TGTGCCAGCAGCACCTTGGACAGGGGGCCTCAGGATACGCAGTATTTT. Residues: CASSTLDRGPQDTQYF.

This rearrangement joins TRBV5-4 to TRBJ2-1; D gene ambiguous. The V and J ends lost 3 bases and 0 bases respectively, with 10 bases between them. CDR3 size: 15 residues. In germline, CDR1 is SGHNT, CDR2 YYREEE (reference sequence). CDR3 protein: CASSSPGRSYNEQFF. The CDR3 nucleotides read TGTGCCAGCAGCTCCCCCGGCCGCTCCTACAATGAGCAGTTCTTC.

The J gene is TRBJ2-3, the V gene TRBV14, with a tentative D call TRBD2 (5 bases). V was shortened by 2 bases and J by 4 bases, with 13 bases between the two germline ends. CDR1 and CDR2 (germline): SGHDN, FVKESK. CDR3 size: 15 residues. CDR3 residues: CASSQRGPRPDTQYF. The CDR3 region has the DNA TGTGCCAGCAGCCAACGGGGTCCCCGCCCAGATACGCAGTATTTT.

The CDR3, as DNA: TGTGCCAGTAGTAGTATGAACACTGAAGCTTTCTTT. This translates into CASSSMNTEAFF. V usage is TRBV19 and J usage is TRBJ1-1; D gene ambiguous. Looked up from germline, CDR1 is LNHDA and CDR2 is SQIVND (reference sequence). Trimming removed 4 bases at V and 0 bases at J, with 3 bases between. This CDR3 spans 12 amino acids.

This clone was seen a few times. The CDR3 nucleotides are TGTGCCAGCAGCCAAGGACTAGCGAGCACAGATACGCAGTATTTT. This encodes CASSQGLASTDTQYF. The chain uses TRBV3-1 (or the pseudogene TRBV3-2) and TRBJ2-3; 8 bases align to TRBD2. V was clipped by 1 base and J by 0 bases; unmatched bases: 0. The CDR3 loop spans 15 amino acids. Germline lookup yields CDR1 LGHDT and CDR2 YNNKEL (reference sequence).

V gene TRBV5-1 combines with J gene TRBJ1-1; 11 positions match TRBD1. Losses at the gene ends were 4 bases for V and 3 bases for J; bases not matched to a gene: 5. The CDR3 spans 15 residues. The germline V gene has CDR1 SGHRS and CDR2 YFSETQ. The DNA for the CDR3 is TGCGCCAGCAGCGGCGGACAGGGGGCGGACACTGAAGCTTTCTTT. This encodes CASSGGQGADTEAFF. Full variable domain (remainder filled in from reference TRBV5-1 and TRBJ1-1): KAGVTQTPRYLIKTRGQQVTLSCSPISGHRSVSWYQQTPGQGLQFLFEYFSETQRNKGNFPGRFSGRQFSNSRSEMNVSTLELGDSALYLCASSGGQGADTEAFFGQGTRLTVV.

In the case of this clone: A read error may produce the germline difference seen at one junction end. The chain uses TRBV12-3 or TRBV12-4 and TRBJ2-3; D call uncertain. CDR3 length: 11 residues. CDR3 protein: CASSTFPLVIF. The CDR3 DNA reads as TGTGCCAGCAGTACCTTTCCCCTCGTGATCTTT.

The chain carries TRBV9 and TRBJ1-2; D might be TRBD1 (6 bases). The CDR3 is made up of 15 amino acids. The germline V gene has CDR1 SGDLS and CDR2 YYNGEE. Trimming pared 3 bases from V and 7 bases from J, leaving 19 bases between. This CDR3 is CASSADGVGGAGYTF. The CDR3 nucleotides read TGTGCCAGCAGCGCCGACGGGGTGGGGGGCGCTGGCTACACCTTC. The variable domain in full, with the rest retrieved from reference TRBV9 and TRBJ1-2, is DSGVTQTPKHLITATGQRVTLRCSPRSGDLSVYWYQQSLDQGLQFLIQYYNGEERAKGNILERFSAQQFPDLHSELNLSSLELGDSALYFCASSADGVGGAGYTFGSGTRLTVV.

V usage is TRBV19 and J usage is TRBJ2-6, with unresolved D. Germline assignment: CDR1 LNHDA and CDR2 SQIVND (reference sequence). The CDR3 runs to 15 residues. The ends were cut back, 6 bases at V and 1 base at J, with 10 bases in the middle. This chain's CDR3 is CASRPLVSGANVLTF. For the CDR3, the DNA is TGTGCCAGTAGGCCTCTAGTGTCTGGGGCCAACGTCCTGACTTTC.

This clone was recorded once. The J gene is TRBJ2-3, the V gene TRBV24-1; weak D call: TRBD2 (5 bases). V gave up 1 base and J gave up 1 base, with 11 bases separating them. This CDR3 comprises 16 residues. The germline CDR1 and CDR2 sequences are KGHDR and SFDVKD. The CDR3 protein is CATSDFGKEGTDTQYF. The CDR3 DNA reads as TGTGCCACCAGTGATTTCGGGAAGGAAGGCACAGATACGCAGTATTTT.

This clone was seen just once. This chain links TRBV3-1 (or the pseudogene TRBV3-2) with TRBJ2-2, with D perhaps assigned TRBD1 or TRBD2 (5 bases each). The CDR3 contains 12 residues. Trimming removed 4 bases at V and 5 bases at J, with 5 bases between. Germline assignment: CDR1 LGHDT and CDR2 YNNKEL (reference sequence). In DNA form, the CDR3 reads TGTGCCAGCAGCCGGGGGACCGGGGAGCTGTTTTTT. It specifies CASSRGTGELFF.

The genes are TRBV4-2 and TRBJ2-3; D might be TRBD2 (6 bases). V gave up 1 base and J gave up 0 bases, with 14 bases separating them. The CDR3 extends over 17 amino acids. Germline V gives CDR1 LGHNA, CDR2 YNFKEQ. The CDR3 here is CASSQAARENSTDTQYF. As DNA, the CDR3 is TGTGCCAGCAGCCAAGCAGCCCGGGAGAACAGCACAGATACGCAGTATTTT.

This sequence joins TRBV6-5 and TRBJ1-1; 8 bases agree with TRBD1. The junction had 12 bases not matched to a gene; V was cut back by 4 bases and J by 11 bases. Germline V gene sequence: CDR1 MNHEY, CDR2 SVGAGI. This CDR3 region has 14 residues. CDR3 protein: CASSSGTGTAMAFF. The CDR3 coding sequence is TGTGCCAGCAGTTCCGGGACAGGTACAGCGATGGCTTTCTTT.

Here the CDR3 reads CASSLVGYRDLYNEQFF. DNA of the CDR3: TGTGCCAGCAGCTTGGTTGGGTACAGGGACCTGTACAATGAGCAGTTCTTC. The V and J genes are TRBV5-4 and TRBJ2-1, with D tentatively TRBD1 (6 bases). The CDR3 is made up of 17 amino acids. Germline CDR1 is SGHNT and CDR2 is YYREEE (reference sequence). V was shortened by 0 bases and J by 4 bases, with 17 bases between the two germline ends. The full variable domain, completed using reference TRBV5-4 and TRBJ2-1, is ETGVTQSPTHLIKTRGQQVTLRCSSQSGHNTVSWYQQALGQGPQFIFQYYREEENGRGNFPPRFSGLQFPNYSSELNVNALELDDSALYLCASSLVGYRDLYNEQFFGPGTRLTVL.

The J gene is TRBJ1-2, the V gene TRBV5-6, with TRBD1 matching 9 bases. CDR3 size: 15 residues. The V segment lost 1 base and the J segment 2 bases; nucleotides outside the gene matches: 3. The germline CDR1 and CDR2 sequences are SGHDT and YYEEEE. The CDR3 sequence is CASSLYGQGNYGYTF. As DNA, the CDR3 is TGTGCCAGCAGCTTGTACGGACAGGGGAACTATGGCTACACCTTC.

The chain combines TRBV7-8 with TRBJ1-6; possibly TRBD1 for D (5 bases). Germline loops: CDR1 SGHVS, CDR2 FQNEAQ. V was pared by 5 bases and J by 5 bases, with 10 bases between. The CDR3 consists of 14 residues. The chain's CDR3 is CASSPRGDNSPLHF. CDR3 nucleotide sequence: TGTGCCAGCAGCCCCCGGGGCGATAATTCACCCCTCCACTTT.

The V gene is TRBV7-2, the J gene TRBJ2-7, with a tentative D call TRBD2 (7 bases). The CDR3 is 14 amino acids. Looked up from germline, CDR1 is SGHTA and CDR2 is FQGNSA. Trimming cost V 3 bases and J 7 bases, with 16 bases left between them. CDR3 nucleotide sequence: TGTGCCAGCAGCTTTCTAGCGGAGGGGGGGGAGCAGTACTTC. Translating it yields CASSFLAEGGEQYF.

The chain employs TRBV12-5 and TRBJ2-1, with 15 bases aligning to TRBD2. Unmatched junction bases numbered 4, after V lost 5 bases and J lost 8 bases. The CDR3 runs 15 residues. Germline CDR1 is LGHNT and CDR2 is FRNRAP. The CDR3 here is CASGQGLAGGYEQFF. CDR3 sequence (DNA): TGTGCTAGTGGTCAGGGACTAGCGGGAGGTTATGAGCAGTTCTTC.

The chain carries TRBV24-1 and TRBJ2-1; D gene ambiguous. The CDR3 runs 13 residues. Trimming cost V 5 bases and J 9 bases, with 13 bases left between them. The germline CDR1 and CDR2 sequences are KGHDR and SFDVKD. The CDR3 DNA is TGTGCCACCAGTGCCACGACCCTCTCTGAGCAGTTCTTC. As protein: CATSATTLSEQFF.

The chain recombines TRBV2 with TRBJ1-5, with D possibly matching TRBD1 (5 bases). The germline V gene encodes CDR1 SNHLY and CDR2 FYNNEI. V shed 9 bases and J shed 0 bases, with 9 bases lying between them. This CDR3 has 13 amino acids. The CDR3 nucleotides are TGTGCCAGTAGGGGAGATAGCAATCAGCCCCAGCATTTT. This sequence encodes CASRGDSNQPQHF.

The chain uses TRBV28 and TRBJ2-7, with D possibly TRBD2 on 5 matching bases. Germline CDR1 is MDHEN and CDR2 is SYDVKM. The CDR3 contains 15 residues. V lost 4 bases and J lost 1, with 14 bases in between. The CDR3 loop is CASSSPGGPSYEQYF. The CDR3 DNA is TGTGCCAGCAGTTCCCCTGGAGGTCCGTCCTACGAGCAGTACTTC.

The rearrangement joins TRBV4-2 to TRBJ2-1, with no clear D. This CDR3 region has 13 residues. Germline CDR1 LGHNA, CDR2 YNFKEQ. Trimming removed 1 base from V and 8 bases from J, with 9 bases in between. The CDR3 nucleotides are TGTGCCAGCAGCCAAGCTAACGAGGATGAGCAGTTCTTC. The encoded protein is CASSQANEDEQFF.